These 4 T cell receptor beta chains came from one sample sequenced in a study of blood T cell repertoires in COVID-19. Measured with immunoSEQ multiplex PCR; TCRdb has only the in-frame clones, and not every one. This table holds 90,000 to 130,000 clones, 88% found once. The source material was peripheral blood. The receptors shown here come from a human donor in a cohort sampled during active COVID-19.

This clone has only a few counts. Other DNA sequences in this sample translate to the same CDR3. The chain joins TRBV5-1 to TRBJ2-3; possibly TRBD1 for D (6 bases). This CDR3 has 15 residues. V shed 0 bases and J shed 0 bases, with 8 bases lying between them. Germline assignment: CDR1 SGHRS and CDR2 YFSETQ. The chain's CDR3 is CASSLGQGSTDTQYF. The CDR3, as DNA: TGCGCCAGCAGCTTGGGGCAGGGGAGCACAGATACGCAGTATTTT.

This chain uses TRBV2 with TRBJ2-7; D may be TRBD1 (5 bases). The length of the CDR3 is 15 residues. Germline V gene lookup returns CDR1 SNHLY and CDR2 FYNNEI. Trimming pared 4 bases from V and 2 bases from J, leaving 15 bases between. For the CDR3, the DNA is TGTGCCAGCAGTGCCGATGGGGCCCCAACCTACGAGCAGTACTTC. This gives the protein CASSADGAPTYEQYF.

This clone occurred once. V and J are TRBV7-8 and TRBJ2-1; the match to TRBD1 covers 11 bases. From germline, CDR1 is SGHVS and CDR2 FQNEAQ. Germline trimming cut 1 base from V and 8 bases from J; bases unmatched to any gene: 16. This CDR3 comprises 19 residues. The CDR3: CASSLVLLGEDRGLDEQFF. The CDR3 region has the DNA TGTGCCAGCAGCTTAGTATTACTAGGGGAGGACAGGGGGCTGGATGAGCAGTTCTTC.

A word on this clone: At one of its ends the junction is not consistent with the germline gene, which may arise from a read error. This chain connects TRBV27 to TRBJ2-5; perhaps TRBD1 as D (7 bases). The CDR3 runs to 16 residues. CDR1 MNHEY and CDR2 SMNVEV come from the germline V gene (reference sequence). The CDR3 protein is CASSPQGGRIQQTQYF. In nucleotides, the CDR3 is TGTGCCAGCAGTCCCCAGGGGGGACGGATCCAACAGACCCAGTACTTC.